This passage covers 15 T cell receptor beta chains from one sample sequenced in a study of Ad26.COV2.S vaccination and SARS-CoV-2 variants. Treatment denoted: approximately 18 received Ad26.COV2.S at low or high dose, single or two shots; about 5 received placebo; per-sample allocation not given. Samples analyzed were those drawn on day 63 after the first vaccine or placebo injection. The assay was immunoSEQ multiplex PCR, and TCRdb's table has in-frame clones only and misses some. The repertoire includes about 440,000 clones, about 90% of them detected once, and roughly 4% sits in the top ten. Sequences were derived from peripheral blood, sampled in a trial of Ad26.COV2.S vaccine versus placebo. The receptors were gathered from a person between 18 and 59 years old who received the Ad26.COV2.S COVID-19 vaccine or a placebo.

The chain joins TRBV11-1 to TRBJ2-5, with 8 bases fitting TRBD1. The CDR3 has 16 amino acids. J was trimmed by 5 bases and V by 5 bases; bases with no gene match: 13. Germline-derived CDR1 and CDR2 are SGHAT and FQDESV (reference sequence). The CDR3 region is CASSRGTGGLRETQYF. CDR3 nucleotides: TGTGCCAGCAGCCGTGGGACAGGCGGTTTAAGGGAGACCCAGTACTTC.

The rearrangement joins TRBV5-8 to TRBJ2-1, with TRBD2 matching over 12 bases. The germline V gene encodes CDR1 SGHTS and CDR2 YDEGEE. The V and J ends lost 7 bases and 8 bases, in that order; junction bases with no gene match: 7. The CDR3 consists of 14 residues. CDR3 loop: CASLRLAGVDEQFF. DNA for the CDR3: TGTGCCAGCCTTCGACTAGCGGGAGTCGATGAGCAGTTCTTC. Complete variable domain (other parts from reference TRBV5-8 and TRBJ2-1): EAGVTQSPTHLIKTRGQQATLRCSPISGHTSVYWYQQALGLGLQFLLWYDEGEERNRGNFPPRFSGRQFPNYSSELNVNALELEDSALYLCASLRLAGVDEQFFGPGTRLTVL.

This chain connects TRBV24-1 to TRBJ2-5; D is perhaps TRBD1 or TRBD2 (5 bases each). Germline CDR1 KGHDR, CDR2 SFDVKD. Trimming stripped 3 bases from V and 3 bases from J, with 16 bases between. This CDR3 comprises 16 residues. This CDR3 is CATSDPGPVRKETQYF. Here the CDR3 DNA reads TGTGCCACCAGTGATCCGGGACCCGTACGAAAAGAGACCCAGTACTTC.

This clone was seen once. This rearrangement joins TRBV27 to TRBJ2-7; 7 bases are a match to TRBD2. The CDR3 has 16 amino acids. From germline, CDR1 is MNHEY and CDR2 SMNVEV (reference sequence). V dropped 0 bases and J dropped 1; count of bases not matched to a gene: 6. The CDR3 DNA sequence: TGTGCCAGCAGTTTATCAACTAGCGAAGTTTCCTACGAGCAGTACTTC. This sequence encodes CASSLSTSEVSYEQYF.

The chain is built from TRBV5-6 and TRBJ2-7, with TRBD1 matching over 11 bases. V lost 2 bases, J lost 4 bases, and 5 bases stayed unmatched. This CDR3 has 15 amino acids. Germline V gives CDR1 SGHDT, CDR2 YYEEEE. The CDR3 coding sequence is TGTGCCAGCAGCTTAACCGGGACAGGGGGTTACGAGCAGTACTTC. This codes for CASSLTGTGGYEQYF.

The chain joins TRBV12-2 to TRBJ2-7. TRBV12-2 counts as a pseudogene. The CDR3 runs 14 residues. CDR3 amino acids: CASRLTGGGYEQYF. As DNA, the CDR3 is TGTGCAAGTCGCTTGACCGGTGGTGGCTACGAGCAGTACTTC.

This chain links TRBV7-9 with TRBJ2-7; D is tentatively TRBD1 or TRBD2 (5 bases each). Per the germline V gene, CDR1 is SEHNR and CDR2 is FQNEAQ (reference sequence). This CDR3 is 14 amino acids long. The V end was cut by 3 bases, the J end by 7 bases, with 16 bases between. The CDR3 nucleotides are TGTGCCAGCAGCTTTGGAGCAGGGACGGGGGAGCAGTACTTC. Translated, it gives CASSFGAGTGEQYF. Variable domain in full (rest from reference TRBV7-9 and TRBJ2-7): DTGVSQNPRHKITKRGQNVTFRCDPISEHNRLYWYRQTLGQGPEFLTYFQNEAQLEKSRLLSDRFSAERPKGSFSTLEIQRTEQGDSAMYLCASSFGAGTGEQYFGPGTRLTVT.

As regards this clone: The identical CDR3 is also encoded by other nucleotide sequences in the sample. The CDR3, as DNA: TGTGCCACCAGCAGAGGACAGGGGGCCGAGACCCAGTACTTC. Protein product: CATSRGQGAETQYF. This rearrangement joins TRBV15 to TRBJ2-5, with TRBD1 matching over 10 bases. With 1 base clipped from V and 5 bases from J, the junction kept 1 base outside the gene matches. The CDR3 length is 14 residues. Germline V lookup: CDR1 LNHNV, CDR2 YYDKDF (reference sequence).

Worth noting for this clone: Other DNA sequences of this sample code for an identical CDR3. The chain joins TRBV5-1 to TRBJ2-5; TRBD1 matches at 7 bases. Germline V CDR1 and CDR2: SGHRS, YFSETQ. Trimming removed 4 bases from V and 1 base from J; junction bases left unmatched: 4. The CDR3 is 14 residues long. The CDR3 sequence is CASSPGTAQETQYF. Written as DNA, the CDR3 is TGCGCCAGCAGCCCCGGGACAGCCCAAGAGACCCAGTACTTC.

The chain recombines TRBV29-1 with TRBJ2-1; 9 nucleotides align to TRBD1. V shed 4 bases and J 4 bases; nucleotides not matched to a gene: 5. This CDR3 region has 14 residues. The germline CDR1 and CDR2 sequences are SQVTM and ANQGSEA. The CDR3 loop is CSVAGTGIYNEQFF. CDR3 DNA: TGCAGCGTTGCCGGGACAGGGATATACAATGAGCAGTTCTTC.

This clone appeared a single time. This specimen includes other DNA sequences encoding the same CDR3. The rearrangement links TRBV18 to TRBJ1-5; D ambiguous. The CDR3 loop spans 13 amino acids. Trimming pared 1 base from V and 2 bases from J, leaving 3 bases between. Germline CDR1 is KGHSH and CDR2 is LQKENI. The CDR3 DNA is TGTGCCAGCTCACCACGGGGCAATCAGCCCCAGCATTTT. Translation: CASSPRGNQPQHF.

This chain uses TRBV28 with TRBJ1-4; unclear D gene. CDR3 size: 15 residues. Trimming removed 3 bases from V and 6 bases from J, with 14 bases in between. CDR1 and CDR2 (germline): MDHEN, SYDVKM. In nucleotides, the CDR3 is TGTGCCAGCAGTTTGTTGGCGAGGGAGTATGAAAAACTGTTTTTT. It translates to CASSLLAREYEKLFF. Full variable domain (outside the CDR3, taken from reference TRBV28 and TRBJ1-4): DVKVTQSSRYLVKRTGEKVFLECVQDMDHENMFWYRQDPGLGLRLIYFSYDVKMKEKGDIPEGYSVSREKKERFSLILESASTNQTSMYLCASSLLAREYEKLFFGSGTQLSVL.

The chain carries TRBV14 and TRBJ2-7; TRBD1 aligns across 7 bases. The V gene's germline CDR1 is SGHDN and CDR2 FVKESK. The V gene end was trimmed by 5 bases and the J gene end by 0 bases; junction bases not matched to a gene: 7. The CDR3 is 15 residues long. The CDR3 DNA is TGTGCCAGCAGCGACAGGGTATCGAGCTCCTACGAGCAGTACTTC. Translated, it gives CASSDRVSSSYEQYF.

The rearrangement uses TRBV9 and TRBJ2-3, with 10 nucleotides matching TRBD2. The V and J ends lost 0 bases and 6 bases, in that order; junction bases with no gene match: 10. The CDR3 extends over 17 amino acids. Germline CDR1 is SGDLS and CDR2 is YYNGEE. The CDR3 region has the DNA TGTGCCAGCAGCGTAGCTACGCTAGCGGGAGCGGGGGATACGCAGTATTTT. Translated: CASSVATLAGAGDTQYF.

The rearrangement links TRBV4-1 to TRBJ2-2; TRBD1 might be the D (6 bases). The CDR3 has 15 amino acids. CDR1 is MGHRA, CDR2 YSYEKL, per germline. The ends were cut back, 3 bases at V and 1 base at J, with 9 bases in the middle. The CDR3, as DNA: TGCGCCAGCAGCCATGGGGACATGAACACCGGGGAGCTGTTTTTT. Translation: CASSHGDMNTGELFF.